Detailed here is one T cell receptor (beta chain). What it recognizes is unknown. Template: tumor biopsy or peripheral blood genomic DNA, roughly 616-6,500 ng per sample. The data belong to a study of T cells in tumors after PD-1 blockade. Study-level background: Peripheral blood samples averaged approximately 35,000 unique clonotypes and some 100,000 templates.

The study's findings and limits: About 40% of tumor TCR clonotypes were also found in blood.

The method was immunoSEQ multiplex PCR; TCRdb's version includes in-frame clones alone and lacks a portion of them. The table includes 30,000 to 40,000 clones, 78% detected once. The sequence was collected from a human donor with basal cell carcinoma. The starting material was PBMCs, obtained before anti-PD-1 treatment.

This chain's CDR3 is CASRGSYGYTF. In nucleotides, the CDR3 is TGTGCCAGCCGGGGCTCCTATGGCTACACCTTC. This chain links TRBV6-5 with TRBJ1-2, with D maybe TRBD1 (5 bases). The ends were cut back, 8 bases at V and 4 bases at J, with 8 bases in the middle. This CDR3 is 11 amino acids long. Germline lookup yields CDR1 MNHEY and CDR2 SVGAGI.